One and the same sample provided the 5 T cell receptor beta chains below, sequenced in a study of blood T cell repertoires in COVID-19. Assay used: immunoSEQ multiplex PCR; TCRdb lists only in-frame clones, some missing. The data hold about 270,000 clones, with roughly 86% observed a single time. Sequenced sample: PBMCs or T cells enriched from blood (not recorded which). Every receptor here comes from a young woman who had recovered from COVID-19.

The chain couples TRBV7-2 to TRBJ2-1; 7 bases agree with TRBD2. CDR3 size: 14 residues. Unmatched junction bases numbered 2, after V lost 2 bases and J lost 4 bases. Germline V gene data show CDR1 as SGHTA and CDR2 as FQGNSA. CDR3 protein: CASSLLSGYNEQFF. The CDR3 DNA is TGTGCCAGCAGCTTACTTAGCGGGTACAATGAGCAGTTCTTC.

J is TRBJ2-1 and V is TRBV18; 10 nucleotides line up with TRBD2. Germline V gene sequence: CDR1 KGHSH, CDR2 LQKENI. CDR3 length: 14 amino acids. V dropped 8 bases and J dropped 3; count of bases not matched to a gene: 4. The CDR3 nucleotides read TGTGCCAGCGGAAGCGGGGGGGTCTACAATGAGCAGTTCTTC. Translated, it gives CASGSGGVYNEQFF. The complete variable domain, with remaining parts taken from reference TRBV18 and TRBJ2-1, reads NAGVMQNPRHLVRRRGQEARLRCSPMKGHSHVYWYRQLPEEGLKFMVYLQKENIIDESGMPKERFSAEFPKEGPSILRIQQVVRGDSAAYFCASGSGGVYNEQFFGPGTRLTVL.

The chain uses TRBV6-1 and TRBJ2-1; D call uncertain. Trimming took 0 bases from V and 7 from J, leaving 16 bases between them. Per germline, CDR1 MNHNS and CDR2 SASEGT. This CDR3 region has 16 residues. In DNA, the CDR3 is TGTGCCAGCAGTGAAGCGCCCCTCGAGGCTAGGAATGAGCAGTTCTTC. Translating gives CASSEAPLEARNEQFF.

The CDR3 loop is CASSGDRGHSPLHF. DNA for the CDR3: TGTGCCAGCAGCGGGGACAGGGGGCATTCACCCCTCCACTTT. The chain recombines TRBV11-3 with TRBJ1-6, with 12 bases that match TRBD1. The CDR3 has 14 amino acids. The V and J ends lost 5 bases and 8 bases, in that order; junction bases with no gene match: 1. CDR1 SGHNT and CDR2 YENEEA come from the germline V gene.

The V gene is TRBV7-9, the J gene TRBJ2-1, with 16 bases that match TRBD2. Trimming at V came to 7 bases and at J to 7 bases, leaving 10 bases not matched to a gene. The CDR3 is 17 residues long. In germline, CDR1 is SEHNR, CDR2 FQNEAQ (reference sequence). CDR3 protein: CASKNTGTSGRGNEQFF. As DNA, the CDR3 is TGTGCCAGCAAAAACACAGGGACTAGCGGGAGGGGGAATGAGCAGTTCTTC.